This entry is about one T cell receptor beta chain. The antigen is not known. Disease duration under 2 months; hyperthyroidism patients were aged 18 to 65. Amplification targeted TCR beta CDR3 regions from RNA transcripts. The HTBI primer set drove a first-round RT-PCR of the TCR CDR3. A single record per CDR3 protein comes from TCRdb applying MiXCR to the multiplex PCR reads. The table includes fewer than 500,000 distinct CDR3 sequences, roughly 13% detected once. The data stem from a study of T cells in Graves' hyperthyroidism and ophthalmopathy. Whole-study results and caveats: Among thyroid clonotypes expanded above 0.001, most also appeared in blood. Ophthalmopathy, which appeared later, was predicted by the model a median roughly 6.4 months before onset.

The CDR3 runs to 16 residues. With V trimmed by 3 bases and J by 0 bases, 1 base remained unmatched. Germline values: CDR1 SGHTA, CDR2 FQGNSA. The receptor was isolated from a young man with Graves' hyperthyroidism that later progressed to Graves' ophthalmopathy. Sequenced: blood. The genes are TRBV7-2 and TRBJ2-6; 8 nucleotides match TRBD2. In DNA form, the CDR3 reads TGTGCCAGCAGCTTCGGGGGGGGCTCTGGGGCCAACGTCCTGACTTTC. Amino acid sequence: CASSFGGGSGANVLTF.